This T cell receptor beta chain originates from a study of cytomegalovirus exposure and HLA in healthy donors. Study-wide findings and caveats: Later analysis revealed greater clonal expansion in HLA-associated TCR beta chains than in equally common others.

It was with 60 Vbeta and 13 Jbeta primers that the PCR ran. Profiled with immunoSEQ multiplex PCR; TCRdb holds only in-frame clones, not every one. Of around 150,000 clones in the sample, about four fifths were seen once. The CDR3 consists of 15 residues. Germline V gene sequence: CDR1 SQVTM, CDR2 ANQGSEA. V lost 4 bases and J lost 4, with 17 bases in between. This clone was observed a single time. Its specificity is not known. The chain combines TRBV29-1 with TRBJ2-1, with D possibly being TRBD1 (6 bases). This clonotype originated in a man aged 45 to 65 in good health and CMV-seropositive. The sequencing input was PBMCs. The CDR3, as DNA: TGCAGCGTTGTTCAGGGGAACAGGGAATACAATGAGCAGTTCTTC. Protein: CSVVQGNREYNEQFF.